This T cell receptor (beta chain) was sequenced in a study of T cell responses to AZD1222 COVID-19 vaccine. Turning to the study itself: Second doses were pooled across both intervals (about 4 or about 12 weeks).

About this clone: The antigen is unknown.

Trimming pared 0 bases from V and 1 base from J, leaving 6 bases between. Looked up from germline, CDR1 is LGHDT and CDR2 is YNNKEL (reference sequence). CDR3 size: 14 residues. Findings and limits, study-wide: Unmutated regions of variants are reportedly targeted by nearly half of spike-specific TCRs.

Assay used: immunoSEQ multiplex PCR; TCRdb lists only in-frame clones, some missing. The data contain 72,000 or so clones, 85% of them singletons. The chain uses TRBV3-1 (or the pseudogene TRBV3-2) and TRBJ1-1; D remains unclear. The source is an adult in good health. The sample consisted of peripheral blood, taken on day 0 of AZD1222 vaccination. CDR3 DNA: TGTGCCAGCAGCCAAGACCCGTCGAACACTGAAGCTTTCTTT. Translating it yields CASSQDPSNTEAFF.